A single sample is the source of the 20 T cell receptor beta chains below, sequenced in a study of Ad26.COV2.S vaccination and SARS-CoV-2 variants. Treatment given: 15 to 20 received Ad26.COV2.S at low or high dose, single or two shots; about 5 received placebo; per-sample allocation not given. Day 63 after the first injection of vaccine or placebo was the sampling time. Sequencing was performed with immunoSEQ multiplex PCR; in TCRdb, only in-frame clones are kept and a portion is missing. In the table there are 430,000 or so clones, 80% to 95% of which are singletons. Sample: peripheral blood, taken in a trial of Ad26.COV2.S vaccine versus placebo. These receptors were collected from a person between 18 and 59 years old who received the Ad26.COV2.S COVID-19 vaccine or a placebo.

The chain carries TRBV24-1 and TRBJ2-2, with D perhaps matching TRBD2 (6 bases). Trimming stripped 2 bases from V and 0 bases from J, with 15 bases between. The CDR3 sequence is 18 residues long. Germline V lookup: CDR1 KGHDR, CDR2 SFDVKD. The CDR3 sequence is CATSDWGDPETNTGELFF. In DNA, the CDR3 is TGTGCCACCAGTGATTGGGGGGACCCAGAGACGAACACCGGGGAGCTGTTTTTT.

The genes are TRBV3-1 (or the pseudogene TRBV3-2) and TRBJ2-5, with a possible D match to TRBD2 (5 bases). The CDR3 is 15 residues long. CDR1 and CDR2 from the germline V gene are LGHDT and YNNKEL (reference sequence). V lost 1 base to trimming and J lost 5 bases, with 14 bases between them. The CDR3 DNA is TGTGCCAGCAGCCAAGGGACTGGCCTGGGGGAGACCCAGTACTTC. Its translation: CASSQGTGLGETQYF.

The chain couples TRBV7-8 to TRBJ1-1; no clear D gene. The germline V gene encodes CDR1 SGHVS and CDR2 FQNEAQ. The length of the CDR3 is 12 residues. The germline V and J ends were trimmed by 4 bases and 12 bases, with 15 bases remaining between them. CDR3 coding DNA: TGTGCCAGCAGCTCGTTAAGCGGATTAACTTTCTTT. Translating it yields CASSSLSGLTFF.

This rearrangement joins TRBV5-1 to TRBJ2-7; 9 bases are a match to TRBD2. J lost 5 bases, V lost 0 bases, and 6 bases had no gene match. Germline CDR1 is SGHRS and CDR2 is YFSETQ. The CDR3 is 15 amino acids. CDR3 in amino acids: CASSLDAGLAHEQYF. CDR3 nucleotide sequence: TGCGCCAGCAGCTTGGACGCGGGACTAGCCCACGAGCAGTACTTC.

A single count supports this clone. The CDR3 region is CSGRPNYGYTF. CDR3 sequence (DNA): TGCAGTGGCAGGCCGAACTATGGCTACACCTTC. The chain recombines TRBV20-1 with TRBJ1-2; no clear D. Germline V gene sequence: CDR1 DFQATT, CDR2 SNEGSKA (reference sequence). The CDR3 runs 11 residues. V was trimmed by 7 bases and J by 2 bases, leaving 8 bases between them.

The chain uses TRBV25-1 and TRBJ2-7; 8 nucleotides match TRBD1. The CDR3 runs to 14 residues. Trimming cost V 7 bases and J 4 bases; bases outside gene matches: 9. Germline lookup yields CDR1 MGHDK and CDR2 SYGVNS. The CDR3: CASTTGTGDYEQYF. The CDR3 DNA reads TGTGCCAGCACCACCGGGACAGGCGATTACGAGCAGTACTTC.

V gene TRBV7-9 combines with J gene TRBJ2-1, with 7 positions matching TRBD2. The J segment lost 7 bases and the V segment lost 2 bases, leaving 2 bases of the junction unmatched. Per the germline V gene, CDR1 is SEHNR and CDR2 is FQNEAQ (reference sequence). CDR3 length: 13 residues. The CDR3 nucleotides are TGTGCCAGCAGCTTATACGGGGGGAATGAGCAGTTCTTC. Protein: CASSLYGGNEQFF.

This clone appeared once. J is TRBJ2-1 and V is TRBV6-2 or TRBV6-3; no firm D call. Trimming shortened V by 6 bases and J by 10 bases, and 7 bases separated the two germline ends. The CDR3 loop spans 10 amino acids. Germline-derived CDR1 and CDR2 are MNHEY and SVGEGT. The CDR3 DNA is TGTGCCAGCAGCCACGAGGAGCAGTTCTTC. Its protein is CASSHEEQFF.

The chain has TRBV10-2 and TRBJ2-7; 9 bases line up with TRBD2. The CDR3 loop spans 16 amino acids. The germline V gene has CDR1 WSHSY and CDR2 SAAADI. Trimming cost V 0 bases and J 0 bases; bases outside gene matches: 3. In nucleotides, the CDR3 is TGCGCCAGCAGTGAGTCTACTAGCGGGTCCTCCTACGAGCAGTACTTC. This codes for CASSESTSGSSYEQYF.

The chain has TRBV5-4 and TRBJ2-1, with 12 bases that match TRBD2. This CDR3 is 19 amino acids long. Trimming took 3 bases from V and 0 from J; bases not matched to a gene: 10. Germline CDR1 SGHNT, CDR2 YYREEE (reference sequence). CDR3 bases: TGTGCCAGCAGCTCCCCCGGACTAGCGGGACCAAGCTCCTACAATGAGCAGTTCTTC. Its protein is CASSSPGLAGPSSYNEQFF.

The chain couples TRBV10-1 to TRBJ2-1; D call uncertain. CDR1 WNHNN and CDR2 SYGVQD come from the germline V gene (reference sequence). Trimming removed 0 bases from V and 0 bases from J, with 9 bases in between. The CDR3 length is 16 residues. The DNA of the CDR3 is TGCGCCAGCAGTGAGTCGAGCTGGAGCTCCTACAATGAGCAGTTCTTC. Encoded protein: CASSESSWSSYNEQFF.

This chain links TRBV9 with TRBJ2-3, with TRBD2 matching 8 bases. The V gene end was trimmed by 7 bases and the J gene end by 2 bases; junction bases not matched to a gene: 9. CDR3 size: 15 residues. Germline V lookup: CDR1 SGDLS, CDR2 YYNGEE. The CDR3 here is CASGGTGGPTDTQYF. DNA for the CDR3: TGTGCCAGCGGAGGTACGGGAGGGCCCACAGATACGCAGTATTTT.

J is TRBJ2-1 and V is TRBV16; D perhaps matches TRBD2 (5 bases). Germline V CDR1 and CDR2: KGHSY, FQNENV. Trimming pared 0 bases from V and 4 bases from J, leaving 13 bases between. This CDR3 has 16 residues. The CDR3 DNA reads TGTGCCAGCAGCCAATCTGAGGGCCTCCAGTACAATGAGCAGTTCTTC. This encodes CASSQSEGLQYNEQFF.

This chain joins TRBV4-2 and TRBJ2-7, with D perhaps TRBD1 or TRBD2 (5 bases each). The germline CDR1 and CDR2 sequences are LGHNA and YNFKEQ. The CDR3 has 15 amino acids. V was shortened by 0 bases and J by 6 bases, with 15 bases between the two germline ends. Written as DNA, the CDR3 is TGTGCCAGCAGCCAAGAATTCGGGACCGGCTCCGAGCAGTACTTC. It is translated as CASSQEFGTGSEQYF.

The rearrangement uses TRBV7-9 and TRBJ2-7; 11 bases line up with TRBD2. The CDR3 loop spans 14 amino acids. Germline V gives CDR1 SEHNR, CDR2 FQNEAQ (reference sequence). V was clipped by 5 bases and J by 1 base; unmatched bases: 1. The CDR3, as DNA: TGTGCCAGCAGCGGGACTAGCGGTTCCTACGAGCAGTACTTC. It codes for CASSGTSGSYEQYF.

The rearrangement links TRBV28 to TRBJ1-5; no firm D call. Germline CDR1 is MDHEN and CDR2 is SYDVKM. V was pared by 0 bases and J by 7 bases, with 10 bases between. This CDR3 spans 14 amino acids. CDR3 nucleotide sequence: TGTGCCAGCAGTTTATGGGGCGGGGTCCAGCCCCAGCATTTT. Protein: CASSLWGGVQPQHF.

The rearrangement uses TRBV7-8 and TRBJ2-1; TRBD2 might be the D (6 bases). With 5 bases removed from V and 7 bases from J, the gap between germline ends came to 24 bases. The germline V gene encodes CDR1 SGHVS and CDR2 FQNEAQ. The CDR3 is 17 amino acids. CDR3 protein: CASSNPRPVGSQNEQFF. DNA of the CDR3: TGTGCCAGCAGCAACCCGCGACCGGTCGGGAGCCAGAATGAGCAGTTCTTC.

The chain employs TRBV20-1 and TRBJ1-3; D ambiguous. The CDR3 has 13 amino acids. V was trimmed by 3 bases and J by 4 bases, leaving 10 bases between them. Looked up from germline, CDR1 is DFQATT and CDR2 is SNEGSKA (reference sequence). CDR3 region: CSASPAGGNTIYF. CDR3 nucleotides: TGCAGTGCTAGTCCGGCGGGGGGAAACACCATATATTTT.

V and J are TRBV18 and TRBJ2-2, with a weak D call TRBD1 (5 bases). Germline V gene lookup returns CDR1 KGHSH and CDR2 LQKENI. The CDR3 has 14 residues. V lost 3 bases to trimming and J lost 1 base, with 6 bases between them. CDR3 nucleotides: TGTGCCAGCTCACCGACAGAGAACACCGGGGAGCTGTTTTTT. The encoded protein is CASSPTENTGELFF. The full variable domain, completed using reference TRBV18 and TRBJ2-2, is NAGVMQNPRHLVRRRGQEARLRCSPMKGHSHVYWYRQLPEEGLKFMVYLQKENIIDESGMPKERFSAEFPKEGPSILRIQQVVRGDSAAYFCASSPTENTGELFFGEGSRLTVL.

J is TRBJ1-2 and V is TRBV9; unclear D gene. Trimming removed 0 bases from V and 4 bases from J, with 22 bases in between. Germline loops: CDR1 SGDLS, CDR2 YYNGEE. This CDR3 comprises 18 residues. The CDR3 sequence is CASSVESLTREDSYGYTF. The CDR3 DNA reads as TGTGCCAGCAGCGTAGAGAGCCTCACGAGGGAAGACTCCTATGGCTACACCTTC.